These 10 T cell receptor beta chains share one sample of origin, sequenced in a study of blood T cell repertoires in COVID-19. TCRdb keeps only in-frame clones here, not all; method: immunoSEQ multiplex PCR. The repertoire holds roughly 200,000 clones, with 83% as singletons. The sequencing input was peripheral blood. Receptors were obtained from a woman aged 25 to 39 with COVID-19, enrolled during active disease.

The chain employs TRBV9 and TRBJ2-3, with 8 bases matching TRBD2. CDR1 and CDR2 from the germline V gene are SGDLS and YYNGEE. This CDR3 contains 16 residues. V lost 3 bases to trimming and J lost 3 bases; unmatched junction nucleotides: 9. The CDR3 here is CASSEAGTGGTDTQYF. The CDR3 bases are TGTGCCAGCAGCGAAGCGGGAACGGGGGGGACAGATACGCAGTATTTT.

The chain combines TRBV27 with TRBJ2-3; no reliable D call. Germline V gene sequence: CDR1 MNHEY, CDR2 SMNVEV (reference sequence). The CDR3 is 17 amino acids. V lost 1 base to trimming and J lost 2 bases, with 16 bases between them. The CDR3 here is CASSLYDLRTDTDTQYF. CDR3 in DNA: TGTGCCAGCAGTTTATACGATTTGCGAACCGACACAGATACGCAGTATTTT.

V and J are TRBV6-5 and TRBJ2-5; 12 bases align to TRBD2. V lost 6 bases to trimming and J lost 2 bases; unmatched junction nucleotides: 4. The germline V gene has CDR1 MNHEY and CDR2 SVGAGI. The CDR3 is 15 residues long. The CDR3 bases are TGTGCCAGCAGCCCCGGACTAGCGGGGCAAGAGACCCAGTACTTC. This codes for CASSPGLAGQETQYF.

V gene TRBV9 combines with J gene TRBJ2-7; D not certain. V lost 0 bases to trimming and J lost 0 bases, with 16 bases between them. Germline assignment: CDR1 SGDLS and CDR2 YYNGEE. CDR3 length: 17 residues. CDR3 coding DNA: TGTGCCAGCAGCGTAGCAGGTGGGCCCCCACTCTCCTACGAGCAGTACTTC. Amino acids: CASSVAGGPPLSYEQYF.

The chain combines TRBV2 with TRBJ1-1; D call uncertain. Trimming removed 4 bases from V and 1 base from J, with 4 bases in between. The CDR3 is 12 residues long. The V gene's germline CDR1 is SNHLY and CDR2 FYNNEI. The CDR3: CASSARNTEAFF. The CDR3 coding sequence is TGTGCCAGCAGTGCCAGGAACACTGAAGCTTTCTTT.

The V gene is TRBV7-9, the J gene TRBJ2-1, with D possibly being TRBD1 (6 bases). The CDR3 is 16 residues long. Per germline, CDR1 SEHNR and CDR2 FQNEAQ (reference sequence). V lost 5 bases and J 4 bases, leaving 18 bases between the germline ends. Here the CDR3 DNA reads TGTGCCAGCAGCCCCCGCGGATCAGGGGTTTACAATGAGCAGTTCTTC. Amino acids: CASSPRGSGVYNEQFF.

The CDR3 spells CASRDTGTQYF. For the CDR3, the DNA is TGTGCCAGCAGGGATACGGGGACCCAGTACTTC. This rearrangement joins TRBV6-5 to TRBJ2-5; D is unresolved. The CDR3 spans 11 residues. V was clipped by 6 bases and J by 7 bases, with 9 bases between them. CDR1 and CDR2 (germline): MNHEY, SVGAGI.

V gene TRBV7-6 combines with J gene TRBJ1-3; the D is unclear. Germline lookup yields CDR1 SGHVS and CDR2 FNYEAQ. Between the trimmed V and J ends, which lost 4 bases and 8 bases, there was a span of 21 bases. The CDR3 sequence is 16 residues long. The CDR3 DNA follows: TGTGCCAGCAGCTACACCCCGGGCTCCTCCGGGGACACCATATATTTT. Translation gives CASSYTPGSSGDTIYF.

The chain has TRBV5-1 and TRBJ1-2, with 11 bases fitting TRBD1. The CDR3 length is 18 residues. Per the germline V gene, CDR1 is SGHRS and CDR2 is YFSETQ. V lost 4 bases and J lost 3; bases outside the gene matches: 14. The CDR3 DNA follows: TGCGCCAGCAGCCTGATCCTTGAGGACAGGGGGCTGGACTATGGCTACACCTTC. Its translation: CASSLILEDRGLDYGYTF. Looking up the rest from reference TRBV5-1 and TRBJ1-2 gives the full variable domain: KAGVTQTPRYLIKTRGQQVTLSCSPISGHRSVSWYQQTPGQGLQFLFEYFSETQRNKGNFPGRFSGRQFSNSRSEMNVSTLELGDSALYLCASSLILEDRGLDYGYTFGSGTRLTVV.

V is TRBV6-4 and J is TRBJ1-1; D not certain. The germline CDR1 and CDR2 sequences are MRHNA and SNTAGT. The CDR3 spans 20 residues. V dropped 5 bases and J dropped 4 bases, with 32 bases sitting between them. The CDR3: CASSPPKRGTGVGLGTEAFF. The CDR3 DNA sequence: TGTGCCAGCAGTCCCCCCAAACGCGGAACCGGGGTAGGGTTAGGCACTGAAGCTTTCTTT.